This is a list of T cell receptor beta chains from one sample in a study of cytomegalovirus exposure and HLA in healthy donors. Profiled with immunoSEQ multiplex PCR; TCRdb holds only in-frame clones, not every one. The sample lists roughly 190,000 clones; over 75% were seen once. The specimen was PBMCs. These receptors all stem from a woman aged 45 to 65 in good health and CMV-seropositive. Both conserved end residues are part of each CDR3. The order of the fields is D gene, V gene, J gene, CDR3 protein, CDR3 DNA. D genes are given only for firm matches.

d_call: -
v_call: TRBV11-2
j_call: TRBJ2-3
cdr3_aa: CASSSADTQYF
cdr3_nt: TGTGCCAGCAGCTCGGCAGATACGCAGTATTTT

d_call: TRBD2
v_call: TRBV5-1
j_call: TRBJ2-3
cdr3_aa: CASTLRGGAEKHTDTQYF
cdr3_nt: TGCGCCAGCACCCTCCGGGGAGGGGCTGAGAAACACACAGATACGCAGTATTTT

d_call: TRBD1
v_call: TRBV30
j_call: TRBJ1-3
cdr3_aa: CAWSPWRQGKGNTIYF
cdr3_nt: TGTGCCTGGAGCCCTTGGCGACAGGGGAAAGGAAACACCATATATTTT

d_call: -
v_call: TRBV5-4
j_call: TRBJ2-2
cdr3_aa: CASSFASTNTGELFF
cdr3_nt: TGTGCCAGCAGCTTCGCCAGTACGAACACCGGGGAGCTGTTTTTT

d_call: -
v_call: TRBV11-2
j_call: TRBJ1-1
cdr3_aa: CASSLGQTEAFF
cdr3_nt: TGTGCCAGCAGCTTAGGACAGACTGAAGCTTTCTTT

d_call: -
v_call: TRBV28
j_call: TRBJ1-5
cdr3_aa: CASSFFSESRPQHF
cdr3_nt: TGTGCCAGCAGTTTTTTCTCAGAATCTCGGCCCCAGCATTTT

d_call: -
v_call: TRBV11-3
j_call: TRBJ1-1
cdr3_aa: CASSFSLNTEAFF
cdr3_nt: TGTGCCAGCAGCTTCTCCTTGAACACTGAAGCTTTCTTT

d_call: -
v_call: TRBV19
j_call: TRBJ1-6
cdr3_aa: CASSTSTDANSPLHF
cdr3_nt: TGTGCCAGTAGTACCTCGACAGATGCGAATTCACCCCTCCACTTT

d_call: -
v_call: TRBV5-1
j_call: TRBJ2-5
cdr3_aa: CASKAGETQYF
cdr3_nt: TGCGCCAGCAAGGCGGGAGAGACCCAGTACTTC

d_call: TRBD1
v_call: TRBV19
j_call: TRBJ2-4
cdr3_aa: CASSKDRGGLAKNIQYF
cdr3_nt: TGTGCCAGTAGCAAAGACAGGGGGGGATTGGCCAAAAACATTCAGTACTTC